This is a list of T cell receptor beta chains from one sample in a study of graft-versus-host responses after intestinal transplantation. Sequencing was performed with immunoSEQ multiplex PCR; in TCRdb, only in-frame clones are kept and a portion is missing. The data contain some 44,000 clones, about 95% of them singletons. The specimen was PBMCs, collected roughly 51 weeks after intestinal transplant. These receptors were taken from a human patient who received an intestinal transplant, so some T cells may come from the graft donor. Each CDR3 is given without its conserved first and last residue. Each record gives: V gene, J gene, CDR3 protein.

V: TRBV6-6; J: TRBJ2-3; CDR3: ASGGGGAGDTQY
V: TRBV7-9; J: TRBJ1-5; CDR3: ASSLADWNQPQH
V: TRBV2; J: TRBJ2-2; CDR3: ASSAGTYTGELF
V: TRBV27; J: TRBJ2-7; CDR3: ASSPDPTYEQY
V: TRBV18; J: TRBJ2-7; CDR3: ASSLPLCGGREYEQY
V: TRBV11-2; J: TRBJ2-7; CDR3: ASSLAGRGGTYEQY
V: TRBV7-7; J: TRBJ2-2; CDR3: ASSLDGSHTGELF
V: TRBV5-1; J: TRBJ2-1; CDR3: ASSLRQGYNEQF
V: TRBV4-1; J: TRBJ2-5; CDR3: ASSQAGGEWTQY
V: TRBV28; J: TRBJ1-1; CDR3: ASSFTPDLNTEAF
V: TRBV11-2; J: TRBJ2-7; CDR3: ASSLAGPTYEQY
V: TRBV15; J: TRBJ2-5; CDR3: ATSRDRGQETQY
V: TRBV29-1; J: TRBJ2-2; CDR3: SARGSGELF
V: TRBV9; J: TRBJ1-2; CDR3: ASSGGGYT
V: TRBV5-6; J: TRBJ2-7; CDR3: ASSPDREGGYEQY
V: TRBV29-1; J: TRBJ2-1; CDR3: SVEDSVVGGFYNEQF
V: TRBV6-1; J: TRBJ2-7; CDR3: ASSDRDSYEQY
V: TRBV9; J: TRBJ1-3; CDR3: ASSVSRDRGGNTIY
V: TRBV6-1; J: TRBJ2-1; CDR3: ASRLAAYNEQF
V: TRBV19; J: TRBJ2-7; CDR3: ASSPPGYRQGARPDYEQY
V: TRBV27; J: TRBJ2-1; CDR3: ASSWRGPLLLGGNEQF
V: TRBV9; J: TRBJ2-1; CDR3: ASSPSGSSYNEQF
V: TRBV19; J: TRBJ1-6; CDR3: ASSVQLRSYNSPLH
V: TRBV28; J: TRBJ1-5; CDR3: ASSFEEYNQPQH
V: TRBV13; J: TRBJ1-2; CDR3: ASSLEDQGGPYGYT
V: TRBV28; J: TRBJ1-2; CDR3: ASSFSSRQDNYGYT
V: TRBV10-3; J: TRBJ2-7; CDR3: AISGKSYEQY
V: TRBV5-1; J: TRBJ1-4; CDR3: ASRQGEDEKLF
V: TRBV11-1; J: TRBJ2-7; CDR3: ASSLDSFRILSYEQY
V: TRBV10-3; J: TRBJ2-7; CDR3: AISESPDRDETYEQY
V: TRBV7-9; J: TRBJ2-1; CDR3: ASNKLAGAGEQF
V: TRBV6-4; J: TRBJ2-3; CDR3: ASSVGAGTDTQY
V: TRBV11-3; J: TRBJ1-4; CDR3: ASSPRTGRSEKLF
V: TRBV7-3; J: TRBJ2-3; CDR3: ASSLVGGYTDTQY
V: TRBV18; J: TRBJ2-3; CDR3: ASSPLGEGTDTQY
V: TRBV9; J: TRBJ2-5; CDR3: ASSAGGQGLIETQY
V: TRBV6-5; J: TRBJ2-7; CDR3: ASSPREAYEQY
V: TRBV29-1; J: TRBJ2-7; CDR3: SVRLRQASGQY
V: TRBV29-1; J: TRBJ1-5; CDR3: SVGDRDKPQH
V: TRBV15; J: TRBJ1-4; CDR3: ATSRDLETGDGEKLF
V: TRBV6-1; J: TRBJ1-2; CDR3: ASKSRDTSYGYT
V: TRBV5-4; J: NA; CDR3: ASSLVTGGMVEQY
V: TRBV28; J: TRBJ1-6; CDR3: ASSFDRNSPLH
V: TRBV19; J: TRBJ2-7; CDR3: ASMGSLYEQY
V: TRBV6-5; J: TRBJ1-2; CDR3: ASYSTGSSYT
V: TRBV6-6; J: TRBJ1-1; CDR3: ASSQPGGMNTEAF
V: TRBV5-4; J: TRBJ2-7; CDR3: ASSLERVTEQY
V: TRBV19; J: TRBJ1-5; CDR3: ASSKRNQPQH
V: TRBV5-5; J: TRBJ2-7; CDR3: ASSFDTNRVDEQY
V: TRBV18; J: TRBJ2-5; CDR3: ASSPETGPETQY
V: TRBV19; J: TRBJ2-1; CDR3: ASSIGSVPNEQF
V: TRBV6-6; J: TRBJ1-3; CDR3: ASDDRGSGNTIY
V: TRBV4-1; J: TRBJ1-2; CDR3: ASSQEETAGYT
V: TRBV30; J: TRBJ2-5; CDR3: AWSVGGSVETQY
V: TRBV6-6; J: TRBJ1-4; CDR3: ASSLSRGEEKLF
V: TRBV7-9; J: TRBJ1-2; CDR3: ASSWDPNLYT
V: TRBV7-9; J: TRBJ1-1; CDR3: ASNRRNTEAF
V: TRBV5-4; J: TRBJ2-5; CDR3: ASSQQAAETQY
V: TRBV29-1; J: TRBJ1-1; CDR3: SVKGVLNTEAF
V: TRBV19; J: TRBJ1-6; CDR3: ASSIGGAKGSYNSPLH